This T cell receptor (beta chain) comes out of a study of CD8+ T cells in alopecia areata. General study results and limits: Tofacitinib yielded significantly lower scalp clonality and fewer expanded CD8+ clones among the top 100. With tofacitinib ongoing, many expanded lesional clones persisted in both scalp and blood.

Once RNA had been extracted, it was reverse transcribed into cDNA to act as the sequencing template. Clones were read by immunoSEQ multiplex PCR, and TCRdb kept only the in-frame ones, dropping some. Here the sample spans just over 150,000 clones, 65% being singletons. In regard to this clone: What it recognizes is unknown.

V lost 3 bases and J lost 3; bases outside the gene matches: 4. The CDR3 extends over 15 amino acids. CDR1 and CDR2 from the germline V gene are MGHRA and YSYEKL. Treatment: oral pan-JAK inhibitor, 5-10 mg twice daily. Collection of lesional scalp punch biopsies and peripheral blood was performed in alopecia areata patients. The receptor was derived from a human donor with alopecia areata. The chain is built from TRBV4-1 and TRBJ1-1, with TRBD1 matching over 10 bases. The sequenced sample was CD4+ T cells sorted from blood, obtained at week 4, from a patient treated with tofacitinib. This CDR3 reads CASSQTGGADTEAFF. The CDR3 DNA sequence: TGCGCCAGCAGCCAGACAGGGGGCGCGGACACTGAAGCTTTCTTT.